These T cell receptor beta chains were read from a single sample in a study of blood T cell repertoires in COVID-19. Sequenced by immunoSEQ multiplex PCR; TCRdb stores in-frame clones only, minus some. The table has about half a million clones, approximately 91% seen once. Sequencing was done on a sample of PBMCs or T cells enriched from blood (not recorded which). The source of these receptors is a woman between 55 and 75 years old who had recovered from COVID-19. CDR3s include the opening cysteine and the closing phenylalanine or tryptophan. A D gene is named only where the DNA matches it firmly. Size is stated for part of the rows, as once, few or many counts, or as a class when the clone is expanded.

J	size	V	D	DNA	CDR3
TRBJ2-1	-	TRBV24-1	-	TGTGCCACCAGTCGACCAGGGGACTACAATGAGCAGTTCTTC	CATSRPGDYNEQFF
TRBJ1-4	-	TRBV3-1/TRBV3-2	TRBD1	TGTGCCAGCAGCGAAGGGGACAGGGTTAATGAAAAACTGTTTTTT	CASSEGDRVNEKLFF
TRBJ1-4	-	TRBV5-4	TRBD1	TGTGCCAGCAGCTTGGCCTTGGCAGGGGGGAATGAAAAACTGTTTTTT	CASSLALAGGNEKLFF
TRBJ2-2	once	TRBV18	-	TGTGCCAGCTCACCATCGACCGGGACACTCAACACCGGGGAGCTGTTTTTT	CASSPSTGTLNTGELFF
TRBJ1-2	-	TRBV28	-	TGTGCCAGCAGTCCGGGACTGGTTTTGTTGGGCTACACCTTC	CASSPGLVLLGYTF
TRBJ1-4	-	TRBV6-2/TRBV6-3	-	TGTGCCAGCAGCCCTGGCGGGATTCCAACTAATGAAAAACTGTTTTTT	CASSPGGIPTNEKLFF
TRBJ2-5	-	TRBV2	TRBD1	TGTGCCAGCAGTGAATATGGGACAGCGTACCAAGAGACCCAGTACTTC	CASSEYGTAYQETQYF
TRBJ1-4	-	TRBV11-2	-	TGTGCCAGCAGCTTAACAACCCTCTATGGAGGGGAAAAACTGTTTTTT	CASSLTTLYGGEKLFF
TRBJ1-1	once	TRBV18	-	TGTGCCAGCTCACCCGAAGCGGGGCCCGAAGCTTTCTTT	CASSPEAGPEAFF
TRBJ1-6	-	TRBV19	TRBD1	TGTGCCAGTAGTCACAGGGGTTATGGTTCACCCCTCCACTTT	CASSHRGYGSPLHF
TRBJ1-6	once	TRBV5-1	-	TGCGCCAGCAGCTTGGAGAACGGAGATAATTCACCCCTCCACTTT	CASSLENGDNSPLHF
TRBJ1-6	-	TRBV18	TRBD1	TGTGCCAGCTCACCTGACGGACAGGGGGGTTCACCCCTCCACTTT	CASSPDGQGGSPLHF
TRBJ1-1	-	TRBV2	TRBD1	TGTGCCAGCAGCAAGGACAGGGACACTGAAGCTTTCTTT	CASSKDRDTEAFF
TRBJ1-5	-	TRBV2	TRBD1	TGTGCCAGCAGTGTAGGACAGGGGGGGAATCAGCCCCAGCATTTT	CASSVGQGGNQPQHF
TRBJ1-1	-	TRBV10-3	-	TGTGCCATCAGGACCGGGGGATTGAACACTGAAGCTTTCTTT	CAIRTGGLNTEAFF
TRBJ1-3	-	TRBV19	-	TGTGCCAGTAGTCTAGTGCTGAGTATTGGAAACACCATATATTTT	CASSLVLSIGNTIYF
TRBJ2-5	-	TRBV23-1	TRBD2	TGCGCCAGCTGGGTGGGGGGGGACGAGACCCAGTACTTC	CASWVGGDETQYF
TRBJ1-6	few	TRBV12-3/TRBV12-4	-	TGTGCCAGCAGTTTTCTACCCCATTCACCCCTCCACTTT	CASSFLPHSPLHF
TRBJ2-1	-	TRBV14	TRBD1	TGTGCCAGCAGCCAAGCAGGACAGGATGAGCAGTTCTTC	CASSQAGQDEQFF
TRBJ1-2	-	TRBV9	TRBD1	TGTGCCAGCAGCCTAGGACAGGGTCCTAACTATGGCTACACCTTC	CASSLGQGPNYGYTF
TRBJ2-7	-	TRBV5-1	TRBD2	TGCGCCAGCAGCTTTCACACTAGCGGGGGGGCCTACGAGCAGTACTTC	CASSFHTSGGAYEQYF
TRBJ2-3	-	TRBV4-1	TRBD2	TGCGCCAGCAGCCAAGTCCTAGCGGGATACGGCACAGATACGCAGTATTTT	CASSQVLAGYGTDTQYF
TRBJ2-4	-	TRBV19	-	TGTGCCAGTATGCGGGACGGTCCAAACATTCAGTACTTC	CASMRDGPNIQYF
TRBJ2-7	-	TRBV28	-	TGTGCCAGCAGTTTAAACGGGGAGTCCTACGAGCAGTACTTC	CASSLNGESYEQYF
TRBJ1-1	-	TRBV5-1	TRBD1	TGCGCCAGCAGAAACGGACAGGGGACCACTGAAGCTTTCTTT	CASRNGQGTTEAFF
TRBJ1-6	once	TRBV27	-	TGTGCCAGCAGTTTAAGATTCGGGGAGGGTAGGTCACCCCTCCACTTT	CASSLRFGEGRSPLHF
TRBJ1-2	-	TRBV2	-	TGTGCCAGCAGTGGACTAAACTATGGCTACACCTTC	CASSGLNYGYTF